This passage covers 18 T cell receptor beta chains from one sample sequenced in a study of OX40 agonist ivuxolimab in advanced cancers. Sequenced by immunoSEQ multiplex PCR; TCRdb stores in-frame clones only, minus some. The sample lists about 78,000 clones, 84% seen once, with 2.1% in the top ten. The sample in question was CD4+ or CD8+ T cells sorted from blood, obtained in a trial of the OX40 agonist ivuxolimab. The receptors stem from an adult with an advanced solid tumor such as melanoma, head and neck, liver or kidney cancer.

The chain joins TRBV7-2 to TRBJ2-7; 8 bases align to TRBD2. Germline assignment: CDR1 SGHTA and CDR2 FQGNSA. This CDR3 has 17 amino acids. The J segment lost 3 bases and the V segment lost 5 bases, leaving 15 bases of the junction unmatched. CDR3 sequence (DNA): TGTGCCAGCAGCCCAGTAAGTGGTGGGACTAGTATCTACGAGCAGTACTTC. This sequence encodes CASSPVSGGTSIYEQYF.

The chain is built from TRBV5-8 and TRBJ2-3, with a weak D call TRBD2 (6 bases). V dropped 4 bases and J dropped 0 bases, with 18 bases sitting between them. Germline CDR1 and CDR2: SGHTS and YDEGEE. This CDR3 comprises 17 residues. In DNA form, the CDR3 reads TGTGCCAGCAGCGCGAATCTGCGGGGCCCTAGCACAGATACGCAGTATTTT. Amino acid sequence: CASSANLRGPSTDTQYF.

The chain is built from TRBV21-1 and TRBJ1-1. TRBV21-1 is a listed pseudogene. The CDR3 is 15 residues long. CDR3 nucleotides: TGTGCCAGCAGCACGGAAAGAGACGAGAACACTGAAGCTTTCTTT. Residues: CASSTERDENTEAFF.

This chain joins TRBV5-1 and TRBJ1-4; the D is unclear. The CDR3 is 13 amino acids. V was clipped by 4 bases and J by 11 bases, with 15 bases between them. The germline gives CDR1 SGHRS, CDR2 YFSETQ. The CDR3 protein is CASSPTKDGKLFF. The CDR3 nucleotides read TGCGCCAGCAGCCCCACAAAAGACGGGAAACTGTTTTTT. Supplemented by reference TRBV5-1 and TRBJ1-4, the full variable domain reads KAGVTQTPRYLIKTRGQQVTLSCSPISGHRSVSWYQQTPGQGLQFLFEYFSETQRNKGNFPGRFSGRQFSNSRSEMNVSTLELGDSALYLCASSPTKDGKLFFGSGTQLSVL.

This chain joins TRBV10-3 and TRBJ2-5; 7 nucleotides align to TRBD1. V lost 2 bases and J lost 3; bases outside the gene matches: 9. CDR1 is ENHRY, CDR2 SYGVKD, per germline. The CDR3 loop spans 16 amino acids. The CDR3 loop reads CAISEGTGVGEETQYF. The DNA for the CDR3 is TGTGCCATCAGTGAGGGAACAGGGGTTGGAGAAGAGACCCAGTACTTC.

The chain joins TRBV6-5 to TRBJ2-3; D is unresolved. The CDR3 loop spans 14 amino acids. From germline, CDR1 is MNHEY and CDR2 SVGAGI. Between the trimmed V and J ends, which lost 7 bases and 1 base, there was a span of 12 bases. CDR3 DNA sequence: TGTGCCAGCAAGGGAAGTACACGCACAGATACGCAGTATTTT. It yields the protein CASKGSTRTDTQYF.

CDR3 protein: CASSFTGTGNTEAFF. The CDR3 bases are TGTGCCAGTAGTTTCACCGGGACAGGGAACACTGAAGCTTTCTTT. V is TRBV19 and J is TRBJ1-1; 8 nucleotides line up with TRBD1. This CDR3 is 15 amino acids long. V was pared by 5 bases and J by 1 base, with 6 bases of the junction left unmatched. Per the germline V gene, CDR1 is LNHDA and CDR2 is SQIVND (reference sequence).

The rearrangement uses TRBV4-3 and TRBJ2-7; possible D gene TRBD1, 5 bases. Between the trimmed V and J ends, which lost 3 bases and 3 bases, there was a span of 9 bases. The CDR3 extends over 13 amino acids. Germline-derived CDR1 and CDR2 are LGHNA and YSLEER. The CDR3 sequence is CASSQRTGYEQYF. In nucleotides, the CDR3 is TGCGCCAGCAGCCAGCGTACAGGCTACGAGCAGTACTTC.

The CDR3 region has the DNA TGTGCCAGCGGGGGGAGGGGCACTGAAGCTTTCTTT. Translation gives CASGGRGTEAFF. The chain links TRBV9 to TRBJ1-1, with D possibly being TRBD1 (5 bases). V was cut by 7 bases and J by 4 bases, with 11 bases left in between. The CDR3 has 12 amino acids. CDR1 SGDLS and CDR2 YYNGEE come from the germline V gene. Looking up the rest from reference TRBV9 and TRBJ1-1 gives the full variable domain: DSGVTQTPKHLITATGQRVTLRCSPRSGDLSVYWYQQSLDQGLQFLIQYYNGEERAKGNILERFSAQQFPDLHSELNLSSLELGDSALYFCASGGRGTEAFFGQGTRLTVV.

The gene calls are TRBV4-2 and TRBJ1-2; unclear D gene. The V gene lost 0 bases and the J gene lost 4 bases, with 15 bases spanning the gap. CDR1 and CDR2 from the germline V gene are LGHNA and YNFKEQ. This CDR3 region has 16 residues. CDR3 sequence: CASSQDQLSSGYGYTF. The CDR3 region has the DNA TGTGCCAGCAGCCAAGATCAATTGTCGTCAGGCTATGGCTACACCTTC.

The V and J genes are TRBV28 and TRBJ1-2, with D possibly being TRBD1 (5 bases). The germline V gene has CDR1 MDHEN and CDR2 SYDVKM. Between the trimmed V and J ends, which lost 10 bases and 2 bases, there was a span of 26 bases. CDR3 length equals 17 residues. CDR3 sequence: CANGSGTDPSGNYGYTF. CDR3 nucleotide sequence: TGTGCCAACGGATCCGGGACGGACCCTTCCGGGAACTATGGCTACACCTTC.

V and J are TRBV28 and TRBJ1-2; D gene unclear. The V gene's germline CDR1 is MDHEN and CDR2 SYDVKM. The length of the CDR3 is 12 residues. V lost 2 bases and J lost 7, with 8 bases in between. DNA for the CDR3: TGTGCCAGCAGTTTACAAGGGTCTGGCTACACCTTC. This gives the protein CASSLQGSGYTF.

This chain connects TRBV5-1 to TRBJ2-1; TRBD1 agrees at 9 bases. Germline CDR1 reads SGHRS; CDR2 reads YFSETQ. The CDR3 totals 15 residues. Trimming cost V 3 bases and J 10 bases; bases outside gene matches: 11. The CDR3 sequence: CASSSHVGQGGEQFF. DNA for the CDR3: TGCGCCAGCAGCTCCCATGTGGGACAGGGAGGGGAGCAGTTCTTC.

This chain connects TRBV4-1 to TRBJ2-7, with D perhaps being TRBD1 or TRBD2 (6 bases each). Trimming took 5 bases from V and 4 from J, leaving 18 bases between them. The germline V gene has CDR1 MGHRA and CDR2 YSYEKL. CDR3 length: 15 amino acids. The CDR3, as DNA: TGCGCCAGCAGCGCGGTTGTCGGGGGCCCATACGAGCAGTACTTC. This translates into CASSAVVGGPYEQYF.

This clone is medium-sized (0.01 to 0.1%) in the sample. The chain links TRBV7-9 to TRBJ1-3; D is possibly TRBD1 (5 bases). With 0 bases removed from V and 4 bases from J, the gap between germline ends came to 13 bases. In germline, CDR1 is SEHNR, CDR2 FQNEAQ (reference sequence). This CDR3 has 16 amino acids. In DNA form, the CDR3 reads TGTGCCAGCAGCTTAGCGGGGGGATTCGGAGGAAACACCATATATTTT. Amino acid sequence: CASSLAGGFGGNTIYF.

The chain recombines TRBV4-3 with TRBJ2-1; 11 nucleotides line up with TRBD2. V shed 0 bases and J 0 bases; nucleotides not matched to a gene: 1. CDR3 length equals 17 residues. Germline assignment: CDR1 LGHNA and CDR2 YSLEER. The CDR3, as DNA: TGCGCCAGCAGCCAAGAACTAGCGGGGGTCTCCTACAATGAGCAGTTCTTC. This gives the protein CASSQELAGVSYNEQFF.

This chain joins TRBV28 and TRBJ1-5; no clear D. Germline V gene lookup returns CDR1 MDHEN and CDR2 SYDVKM. This CDR3 region has 12 residues. Trimming pared 9 bases from V and 3 bases from J, leaving 9 bases between. CDR3 nucleotide sequence: TGTGCCAGTACCCAATTCAATCAGCCCCAGCATTTT. Amino acids: CASTQFNQPQHF. The variable domain in full, completed from reference TRBV28 and TRBJ1-5, reads DVKVTQSSRYLVKRTGEKVFLECVQDMDHENMFWYRQDPGLGLRLIYFSYDVKMKEKGDIPEGYSVSREKKERFSLILESASTNQTSMYLCASTQFNQPQHFGDGTRLSIL.

J is TRBJ1-2 and V is TRBV19; D gene unclear. CDR3 length equals 12 residues. V dropped 7 bases and J dropped 0 bases, with 6 bases sitting between them. Germline V lookup: CDR1 LNHDA, CDR2 SQIVND (reference sequence). CDR3 nucleotides: TGTGCCAGTAATAGTGCTAACTATGGCTACACCTTC. Translation gives CASNSANYGYTF.